The 31 T cell receptor beta chains below come from one sample, sequenced in a study of shared clonotypes between healthy human individuals. Data came from immunoSEQ multiplex PCR; TCRdb stores just in-frame clones and leaves some out. The sample holds about 2.4 million clones, about 92% seen once. Sequencing input: naive CD4+ T cells sorted from blood. The sample's subset: CD45RA+ positively selected. These receptors originate from a man aged 18 to 29 in good health.

The chain is built from TRBV5-1 and TRBJ1-1; D remains unclear. This CDR3 is 14 amino acids long. CDR1 SGHRS and CDR2 YFSETQ come from the germline V gene. V lost 2 bases to trimming and J lost 6 bases, with 14 bases between them. This CDR3 is CASSFLGEGSEAFF. CDR3 DNA sequence: TGCGCCAGCAGCTTCCTCGGGGAAGGTTCTGAAGCTTTCTTT. Supplemented by reference TRBV5-1 and TRBJ1-1, the full variable domain reads KAGVTQTPRYLIKTRGQQVTLSCSPISGHRSVSWYQQTPGQGLQFLFEYFSETQRNKGNFPGRFSGRQFSNSRSEMNVSTLELGDSALYLCASSFLGEGSEAFFGQGTRLTVV.

The J gene is TRBJ1-1, the V gene TRBV7-8; 8 bases are shared with TRBD1. Trimming took 2 bases from V and 2 from J; bases not matched to a gene: 13. Germline V gives CDR1 SGHVS, CDR2 FQNEAQ. The CDR3 has 18 residues. The CDR3 bases are TGTGCCAGCAGCTTAACAGGGGGTCCCCGCCTTTTCAACACTGAAGCTTTCTTT. Protein: CASSLTGGPRLFNTEAFF. Full variable domain (remainder filled in from reference TRBV7-8 and TRBJ1-1): GAGVSQSPRYKVAKRGQDVALRCDPISGHVSLFWYQQALGQGPEFLTYFQNEAQLDKSGLPSDRFFAERPEGSVSTLKIQRTQQEDSAVYLCASSLTGGPRLFNTEAFFGQGTRLTVV.

V is TRBV27 and J is TRBJ1-2; 9 bases are shared with TRBD1. The germline gives CDR1 MNHEY, CDR2 SMNVEV (reference sequence). V dropped 5 bases and J dropped 2; count of bases not matched to a gene: 3. CDR3 length: 14 residues. The CDR3 loop reads CASSAGQGNYGYTF. The CDR3 region has the DNA TGTGCCAGCAGTGCGGGACAGGGCAACTATGGCTACACCTTC.

The chain links TRBV28 to TRBJ2-7; 9 positions agree with TRBD2. The J segment lost 3 bases and the V segment lost 10 bases, leaving 10 bases of the junction unmatched. Germline V gene sequence: CDR1 MDHEN, CDR2 SYDVKM. This CDR3 spans 14 amino acids. As DNA, the CDR3 is TGTGCCACCCTACTAGCGGGCGACGTCTACGAGCAGTACTTC. It codes for CATLLAGDVYEQYF.

V gene TRBV18 combines with J gene TRBJ2-2, with TRBD1 matching 9 bases. After removal of 2 bases from V and 6 bases from J, the junction contained 13 bases not matched to a gene. Germline V lookup: CDR1 KGHSH, CDR2 LQKENI. The CDR3 totals 18 residues. In DNA, the CDR3 is TGTGCCAGCTCACCAGCCGAGCGTGGCACAGGGGGCGCCGGGGAGCTGTTTTTT. The encoded protein is CASSPAERGTGGAGELFF.

About this clone itself: The same CDR3 arises from other DNA sequences in this sample as well. The rearrangement uses TRBV28 and TRBJ2-3; D is uncertain. The CDR3 covers 12 residues. V was clipped by 4 bases and J by 1 base, with 3 bases between them. Per germline, CDR1 MDHEN and CDR2 SYDVKM. The CDR3 DNA is TGTGCCAGCAGTTGGGGCACAGATACGCAGTATTTT. This codes for CASSWGTDTQYF.

The sample holds one count of this clone. The rearrangement joins TRBV30 to TRBJ2-2, with D possibly being TRBD1 (5 bases). CDR3 length equals 14 residues. V was cut by 4 bases and J by 4 bases, with 13 bases left in between. Germline V CDR1 and CDR2: GTSNPN, SVGIG (reference sequence). The DNA for the CDR3 is TGTGCCTGGAATCGCTTCAGGGCCACCGGGGAGCTGTTTTTT. Translation: CAWNRFRATGELFF.

The gene calls are TRBV6-1 and TRBJ1-1; D ambiguous. The V gene's germline CDR1 is MNHNS and CDR2 SASEGT. This CDR3 is built from 14 residues. V was trimmed by 7 bases and J by 1 base, leaving 13 bases between them. Here the CDR3 DNA reads TGTGCCAGCACCGCAGGTGAGTGGAACACTGAAGCTTTCTTT. Translation: CASTAGEWNTEAFF.

This rearrangement joins TRBV6-5 to TRBJ1-4; possibly TRBD1 for D (6 bases). Germline V lookup: CDR1 MNHEY, CDR2 SVGAGI. The CDR3 covers 13 residues. Trimming took 4 bases from V and 7 from J, leaving 10 bases between them. The CDR3 is CASSFLQGEKLFF. In nucleotides, the CDR3 is TGTGCCAGCAGTTTCCTACAGGGTGAAAAACTGTTTTTT.

The V and J genes are TRBV7-9 and TRBJ2-1; 10 nucleotides match TRBD2. Germline V lookup: CDR1 SEHNR, CDR2 FQNEAQ (reference sequence). The CDR3 loop spans 13 amino acids. J lost 7 bases, V lost 10 bases, and 7 bases had no gene match. CDR3 amino acids: CATRLAGGNEQFF. In DNA form, the CDR3 reads TGTGCCACGCGACTAGCGGGCGGGAATGAGCAGTTCTTC. Full variable domain (outside the CDR3, taken from reference TRBV7-9 and TRBJ2-1): DTGVSQNPRHKITKRGQNVTFRCDPISEHNRLYWYRQTLGQGPEFLTYFQNEAQLEKSRLLSDRFSAERPKGSFSTLEIQRTEQGDSAMYLCATRLAGGNEQFFGPGTRLTVL.

This clone came up once. The V gene is TRBV7-2, the J gene TRBJ1-1, with TRBD1 as a possible D gene (5 bases). Trimming removed 5 bases from V and 1 base from J, with 17 bases in between. Germline values: CDR1 SGHTA, CDR2 FQGNSA. The CDR3 extends over 16 amino acids. CDR3 nucleotides: TGTGCCAGCAGCCCGCGGCGCGGGCAGGGGAACACTGAAGCTTTCTTT. Its translation is CASSPRRGQGNTEAFF.

This chain links TRBV19 with TRBJ2-7; 8 bases match TRBD1. CDR3 length: 15 residues. Germline CDR1 and CDR2: LNHDA and SQIVND (reference sequence). V shed 3 bases and J 4 bases; nucleotides not matched to a gene: 8. The CDR3, as DNA: TGTGCCAGTAGTATCCTGTTCAGGGGGCAGTACGAGCAGTACTTC. Translating gives CASSILFRGQYEQYF.

The chain couples TRBV10-3 to TRBJ2-7; maybe TRBD1 (6 bases). Trimming shortened V by 6 bases and J by 7 bases, and 16 bases separated the two germline ends. The CDR3 sequence is 13 residues long. Germline CDR1 and CDR2: ENHRY and SYGVKD. Here the CDR3 DNA reads TGTGCCATCAGCGACGGACAGTCTAGTGAGCAGTACTTC. As protein: CAISDGQSSEQYF.

V and J are TRBV10-3 and TRBJ1-1; D remains ambiguous. CDR1 ENHRY and CDR2 SYGVKD come from the germline V gene. The V and J ends lost 0 bases and 5 bases respectively, with 16 bases between them. This CDR3 contains 16 residues. The DNA of the CDR3 is TGTGCCATCAGTGAGTCTCTCCTCGGATCATGGACTGAAGCTTTCTTT. Translated: CAISESLLGSWTEAFF.

V and J are TRBV2 and TRBJ2-3, with D hard to call. Germline-derived CDR1 and CDR2 are SNHLY and FYNNEI. The CDR3 runs to 13 residues. Trimming shortened V by 7 bases and J by 3 bases, and 11 bases separated the two germline ends. This CDR3 is CASNLVGTDTQYF. The CDR3 bases are TGTGCCAGCAATTTGGTGGGAACAGATACGCAGTATTTT.

The chain carries TRBV4-3 and TRBJ1-5; TRBD1 might be the D (5 bases). With 0 bases removed from V and 0 bases from J, the gap between germline ends came to 9 bases. The V gene's germline CDR1 is LGHNA and CDR2 YSLEER. The CDR3 spans 16 residues. The CDR3 sequence is CASSQDWGISNQPQHF. The CDR3 DNA sequence: TGCGCCAGCAGCCAAGATTGGGGGATTAGCAATCAGCCCCAGCATTTT.

There are a few counts of this clone. CDR3 bases: TGTGCCAGCAGTGACTGGACAGGGGGGGTTAACACTGAAGCTTTCTTT. It is translated as CASSDWTGGVNTEAFF. V usage is TRBV6-1 and J usage is TRBJ1-1; 10 bases are a match to TRBD1. V lost 3 bases and J lost 2; bases outside the gene matches: 6. The CDR3 consists of 16 residues. From germline, CDR1 is MNHNS and CDR2 SASEGT.

The V call is TRBV5-6, the J call TRBJ1-2; D is perhaps TRBD1 (6 bases). The CDR3 has 14 amino acids. Trimming took off 1 base at V and 4 bases at J, with 11 bases between the two ends. Germline loops: CDR1 SGHDT, CDR2 YYEEEE. In nucleotides, the CDR3 is TGTGCCAGCAGCTTGAAGGACAGCATCTATGGCTACACCTTC. This encodes CASSLKDSIYGYTF.

The rearrangement links TRBV7-8 to TRBJ2-1, with 13 positions matching TRBD2. Germline V CDR1 and CDR2: SGHVS, FQNEAQ. V lost 1 base to trimming and J lost 1 base; unmatched junction nucleotides: 7. This CDR3 is built from 19 residues. The CDR3 sequence: CASSLGLAGGRASYNEQFF. In DNA, the CDR3 is TGTGCCAGCAGCTTAGGACTAGCGGGGGGCCGAGCTTCCTACAATGAGCAGTTCTTC.

The rearrangement joins TRBV6-1 to TRBJ2-7; D might be TRBD2 (6 bases). Germline V gene lookup returns CDR1 MNHNS and CDR2 SASEGT. V lost 3 bases, J lost 0 bases, and 12 bases lay in between. There are 15 residues in the CDR3. CDR3 in DNA: TGTGCCAGCAGTGAGAGGACTACGAGCTCCTACGAGCAGTACTTC. As protein: CASSERTTSSYEQYF.

This clone has a single count. The chain combines TRBV6-6 with TRBJ2-5, with D perhaps given as TRBD1 or TRBD2 (5 bases each). Germline V gene sequence: CDR1 MNHNY, CDR2 SVGAGI (reference sequence). With 7 bases removed from V and 1 base from J, the gap between germline ends came to 7 bases. The CDR3 has 12 amino acids. The CDR3 is CASTGGQETQYF. CDR3 in DNA: TGTGCCAGCACTGGGGGCCAAGAGACCCAGTACTTC.

V and J are TRBV6-1 and TRBJ2-7; TRBD1 agrees at 9 bases. This CDR3 has 15 amino acids. CDR1 MNHNS and CDR2 SASEGT come from the germline V gene. J gave up 3 bases and V 4 bases, and 7 bases lay outside the gene matches. The CDR3 reads CASSVAGTGIYEQYF. CDR3 DNA sequence: TGTGCCAGCAGTGTCGCCGGGACAGGGATCTACGAGCAGTACTTC.

The chain employs TRBV12-5 and TRBJ1-1; no definite D call. Trimming pared 6 bases from V and 8 bases from J, leaving 13 bases between. The CDR3 has 12 residues. The germline gives CDR1 LGHNT, CDR2 FRNRAP. The CDR3 loop is CASGLDATEAFF. CDR3 in DNA: TGTGCTAGTGGCCTCGACGCGACAGAAGCTTTCTTT.

The V call is TRBV18, the J call TRBJ1-2, with a possible D match to TRBD1 (6 bases). The CDR3 is 16 amino acids. Deletions cut 3 bases from V and 2 bases from J, with 16 bases between. CDR1 and CDR2 (germline): KGHSH, LQKENI. CDR3 sequence reads: CASSPLTGSLNYGYTF. The CDR3 nucleotides are TGTGCCAGCTCACCGCTGACAGGCTCACTCAACTATGGCTACACCTTC.

The V call is TRBV6-1, the J call TRBJ2-7; D is tentatively TRBD1 or TRBD2 (5 bases each). Germline V gene sequence: CDR1 MNHNS, CDR2 SASEGT. The CDR3 covers 12 residues. V lost 7 bases and J 0 bases, leaving 7 bases between the germline ends. The CDR3 bases are TGTGCCAGCACAGGGAGCTCCTACGAGCAGTACTTC. This encodes CASTGSSYEQYF.

This chain joins TRBV5-1 and TRBJ2-7; 8 bases fit TRBD2. Germline V gene sequence: CDR1 SGHRS, CDR2 YFSETQ. The CDR3 has 15 amino acids. V shed 3 bases, J shed 3 bases, and the junction held 8 bases outside the gene matches. CDR3 sequence (DNA): TGCGCCAGCAGCTGGGGACTAGGTTCTAACTACGAGCAGTACTTC. It translates to CASSWGLGSNYEQYF.

V usage is TRBV10-3 and J usage is TRBJ2-2; 13 bases map to TRBD2. The CDR3 has 16 residues. Germline CDR1 is ENHRY and CDR2 is SYGVKD. The V gene end was trimmed by 9 bases and the J gene end by 1 base; junction bases not matched to a gene: 5. CDR3 bases: TGTGCCATACTTGGGACTAGCGGGATGAACACCGGGGAGCTGTTTTTT. This encodes CAILGTSGMNTGELFF.

The rearrangement links TRBV7-2 to TRBJ1-6; D possibly corresponds to TRBD1 (6 bases). V lost 3 bases and J lost 1, with 19 bases in between. The V gene's germline CDR1 is SGHTA and CDR2 FQGNSA. There are 19 residues in the CDR3. CDR3 nucleotide sequence: TGTGCCAGCAGCTTCCCCTTTGGGGGGCTAGTTTCCTATAATTCACCCCTCCACTTT. Translation: CASSFPFGGLVSYNSPLHF.

This sequence joins TRBV7-9 and TRBJ1-5, with 9 bases that match TRBD1. With 0 bases clipped from V and 0 bases from J, the junction kept 9 bases outside the gene matches. CDR3 length: 19 residues. Looked up from germline, CDR1 is SEHNR and CDR2 is FQNEAQ (reference sequence). The CDR3: CASSLARAQTGGSNQPQHF. CDR3 DNA sequence: TGTGCCAGCAGCTTAGCGCGGGCCCAGACAGGGGGTAGCAATCAGCCCCAGCATTTT.

Notes on this clone: Other DNA sequences in this sample translate to the same CDR3. The chain employs TRBV19 and TRBJ2-3; maybe TRBD2 (5 bases). Trimming removed 9 bases at V and 1 base at J, with 11 bases between. This CDR3 has 13 residues. Germline loops: CDR1 LNHDA, CDR2 SQIVND (reference sequence). CDR3 amino acids: CASRRVGTDTQYF. The CDR3 nucleotides read TGTGCCAGCAGGCGGGTAGGCACAGATACGCAGTATTTT.

The chain recombines TRBV7-3 with TRBJ2-7, with D possibly being TRBD1 (6 bases). The CDR3 is 13 amino acids. V was clipped by 5 bases and J by 0 bases, with 8 bases between them. Looked up from germline, CDR1 is SGHTA and CDR2 is FQGTGA. CDR3 amino acids: CASSVGHSYEQYF. CDR3 coding DNA: TGTGCCAGCAGCGTGGGACACTCCTACGAGCAGTACTTC.